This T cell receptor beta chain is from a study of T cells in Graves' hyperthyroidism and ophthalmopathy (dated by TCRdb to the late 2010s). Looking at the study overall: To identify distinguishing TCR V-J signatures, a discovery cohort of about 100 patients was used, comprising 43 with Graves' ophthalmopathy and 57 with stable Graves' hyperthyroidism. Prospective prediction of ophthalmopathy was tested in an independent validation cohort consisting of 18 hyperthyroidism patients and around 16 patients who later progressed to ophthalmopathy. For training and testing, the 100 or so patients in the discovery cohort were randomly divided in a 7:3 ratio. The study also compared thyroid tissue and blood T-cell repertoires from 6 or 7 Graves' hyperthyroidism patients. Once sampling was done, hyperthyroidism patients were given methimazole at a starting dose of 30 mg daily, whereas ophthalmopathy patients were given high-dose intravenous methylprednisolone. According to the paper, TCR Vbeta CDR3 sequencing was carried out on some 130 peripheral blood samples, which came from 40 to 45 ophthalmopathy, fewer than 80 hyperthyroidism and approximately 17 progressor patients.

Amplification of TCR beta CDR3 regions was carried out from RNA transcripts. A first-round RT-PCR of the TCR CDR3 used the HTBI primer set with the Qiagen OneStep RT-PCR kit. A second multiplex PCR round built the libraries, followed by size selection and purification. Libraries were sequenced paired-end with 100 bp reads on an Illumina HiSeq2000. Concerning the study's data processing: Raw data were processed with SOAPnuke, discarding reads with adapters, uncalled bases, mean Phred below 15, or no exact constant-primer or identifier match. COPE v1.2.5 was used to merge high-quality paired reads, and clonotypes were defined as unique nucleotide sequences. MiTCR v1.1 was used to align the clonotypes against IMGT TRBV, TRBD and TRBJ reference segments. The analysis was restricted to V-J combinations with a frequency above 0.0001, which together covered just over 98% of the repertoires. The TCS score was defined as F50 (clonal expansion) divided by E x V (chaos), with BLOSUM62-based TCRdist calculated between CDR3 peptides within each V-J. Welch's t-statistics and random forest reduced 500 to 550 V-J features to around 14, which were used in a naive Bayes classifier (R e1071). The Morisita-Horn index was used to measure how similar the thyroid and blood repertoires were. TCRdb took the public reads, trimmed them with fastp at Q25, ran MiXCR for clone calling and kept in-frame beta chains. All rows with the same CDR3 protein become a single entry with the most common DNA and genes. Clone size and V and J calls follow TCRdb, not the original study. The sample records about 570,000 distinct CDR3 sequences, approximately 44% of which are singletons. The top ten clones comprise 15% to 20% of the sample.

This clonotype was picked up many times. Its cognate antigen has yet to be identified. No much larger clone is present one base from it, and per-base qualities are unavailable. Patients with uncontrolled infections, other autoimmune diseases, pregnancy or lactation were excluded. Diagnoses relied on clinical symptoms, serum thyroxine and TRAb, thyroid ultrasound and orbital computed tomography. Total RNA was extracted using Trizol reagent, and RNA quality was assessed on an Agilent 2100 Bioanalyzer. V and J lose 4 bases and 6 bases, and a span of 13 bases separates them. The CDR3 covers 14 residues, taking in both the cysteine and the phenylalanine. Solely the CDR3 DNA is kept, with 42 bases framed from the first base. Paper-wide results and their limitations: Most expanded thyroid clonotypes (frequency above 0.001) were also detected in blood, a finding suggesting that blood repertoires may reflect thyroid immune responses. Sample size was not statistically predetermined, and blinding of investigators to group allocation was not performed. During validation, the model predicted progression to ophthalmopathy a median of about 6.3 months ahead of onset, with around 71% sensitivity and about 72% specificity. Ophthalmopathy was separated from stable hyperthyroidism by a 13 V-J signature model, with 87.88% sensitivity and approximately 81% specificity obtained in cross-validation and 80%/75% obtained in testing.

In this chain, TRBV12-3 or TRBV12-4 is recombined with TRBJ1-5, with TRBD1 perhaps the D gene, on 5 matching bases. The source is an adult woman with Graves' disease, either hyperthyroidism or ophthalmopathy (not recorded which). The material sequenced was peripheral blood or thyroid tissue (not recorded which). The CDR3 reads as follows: CASSSSGVGQPQHF. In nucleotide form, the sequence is TGTGCCAGCAGTTCCTCGGGGGTCGGTCAGCCCCAGCATTTT.